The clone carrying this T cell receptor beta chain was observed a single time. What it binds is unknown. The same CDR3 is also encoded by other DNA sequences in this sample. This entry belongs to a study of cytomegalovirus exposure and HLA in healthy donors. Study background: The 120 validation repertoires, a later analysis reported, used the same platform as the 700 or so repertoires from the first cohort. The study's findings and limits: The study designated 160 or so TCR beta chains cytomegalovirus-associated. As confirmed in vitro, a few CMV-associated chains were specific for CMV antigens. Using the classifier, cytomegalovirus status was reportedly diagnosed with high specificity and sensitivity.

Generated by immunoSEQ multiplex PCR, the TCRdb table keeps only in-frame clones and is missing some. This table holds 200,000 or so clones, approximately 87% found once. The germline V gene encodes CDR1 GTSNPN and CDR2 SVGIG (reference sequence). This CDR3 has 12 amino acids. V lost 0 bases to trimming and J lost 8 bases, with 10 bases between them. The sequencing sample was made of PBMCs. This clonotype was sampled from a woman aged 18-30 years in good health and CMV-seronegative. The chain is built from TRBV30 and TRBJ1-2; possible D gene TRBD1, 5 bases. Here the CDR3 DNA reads TGTGCCTGGAGTGTAGGGGTAGGGGGCTACACCTTC. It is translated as CAWSVGVGGYTF.